This T cell receptor (beta chain) was identified during a study of T-cell memory formation after mild COVID-19. Turning to the study itself: Among the donors, TCR clusters were largely specific to each donor.

V lost 2 bases to trimming and J lost 9 bases, with 7 bases between them. This CDR3 spans 12 amino acids. Germline CDR1 and CDR2: MNHEY and SVGEGT. Via MiXCR, TCRdb re-called the 5' RACE reads, giving one row per CDR3 protein. Of some 450,000 distinct CDR3 sequences in the sample, 20% were seen once. The study's findings and limits: Detection of some responders pre-infection suggested pre-existing cross-reactive memory T cells participated. From day 15 to 85, contracting clones were balanced between CD4 and CD8, whereas later expanders leaned toward CD4+. Mainly in CM and EM were contracting CD4+ clones; CD8+ were in EMRA.

With regard to this clonotype: Its antigen is still unknown.

The V gene is TRBV6-2 or TRBV6-3, the J gene TRBJ2-2; D ambiguous. The specimen sequenced was PBMCs or a T cell subset sorted from them (not recorded which). The TCR comes from an adult woman who had mild COVID-19 (a few samples of this study predate the infection). Cell type and time point are not known. CDR3 nucleotide sequence: TGTGCCAGCAGTTACGGGAACCGGGAGCTGTTTTTT. Protein: CASSYGNRELFF.